This T cell receptor beta chain stems from a study of cytomegalovirus exposure and HLA in healthy donors. CDR1 is SGHVS and CDR2 is FQNEAQ in the germline V gene. The V gene lost 3 bases and the J gene lost 1 base, with 9 bases spanning the gap. There are 14 residues in the CDR3. A multiplex PCR was run with 60 Vbeta primers and 13 Jbeta primers. Only in-frame clones appear in the TCRdb table, and some are missing; sequencing was by immunoSEQ multiplex PCR. This table holds about 37,000 clones, roughly 81% found once. The TCR sequence derives from a woman aged 40-49 years in good health and CMV-seronegative. The J gene is TRBJ1-1, the V gene TRBV7-8; no firm D call. The sample consisted of PBMCs. CDR3 loop: CASSFPGRNTEAFF. The CDR3 DNA is TGTGCCAGCAGCTTCCCGGGGAGGAACACTGAAGCTTTCTTT.